The 20 T cell receptor beta chains in this list originate from one sample, sequenced in a study of OX40 agonist ivuxolimab in advanced cancers. The table came from immunoSEQ multiplex PCR; TCRdb's copy has only in-frame clones and leaves some out. The profile covers some 30,000 clones, with about 73% appearing a single time and roughly 12% taken by the ten largest. Sequencing was performed on CD4+ or CD8+ T cells sorted from blood, taken in a trial of the OX40 agonist ivuxolimab. The source of these receptors is an adult with an advanced solid tumor such as melanoma, head and neck, liver or kidney cancer.

The rearrangement uses TRBV29-1 and TRBJ1-2; D remains unclear. Germline CDR1 SQVTM, CDR2 ANQGSEA. The CDR3 runs to 14 residues. Trimming shortened V by 0 bases and J by 4 bases, and 12 bases separated the two germline ends. CDR3 loop: CSVEDSGRSYGYTF. CDR3 DNA: TGCAGCGTTGAAGATTCCGGACGCAGCTATGGCTACACCTTC.

This clone was counted a few times. This chain connects TRBV4-1 to TRBJ2-7, with a tentative D call TRBD1 (6 bases). In germline, CDR1 is MGHRA, CDR2 YSYEKL. The CDR3 extends over 17 amino acids. Trimming took 1 base from V and 0 from J, leaving 16 bases between them. The CDR3 DNA is TGCGCCAGCAGCCAAGGGTCGTACTTGGACAGCTCCTACGAGCAGTACTTC. Protein: CASSQGSYLDSSYEQYF.

The J gene is TRBJ2-2, the V gene TRBV7-9; TRBD1 or TRBD2 may be the D gene (5 bases each). CDR3 length: 13 amino acids. Trimming left V 8 bases short and J 2 bases short, with 9 bases between. Germline loops: CDR1 SEHNR, CDR2 FQNEAQ (reference sequence). CDR3: CASAGANTGELFF. In DNA, the CDR3 is TGTGCCAGCGCCGGGGCTAACACCGGGGAGCTGTTTTTT.

The J gene is TRBJ1-4, the V gene TRBV5-1; D perhaps matches TRBD1 (5 bases). Looked up from germline, CDR1 is SGHRS and CDR2 is YFSETQ. V lost 5 bases, J lost 6 bases, and 17 bases lay in between. There are 15 residues in the CDR3. The CDR3 nucleotides read TGCGCCAGCAGTCCGGGACCCCTTCGCGATGAAAAACTGTTTTTT. Translating it yields CASSPGPLRDEKLFF.

Comment on this clone: A read error may account for a junction end that differs from germline. The chain combines TRBV18 with TRBJ1-1; perhaps TRBD1 as D (6 bases). Germline CDR1 KGHSH, CDR2 LQKENI. This CDR3 is built from 13 residues. As DNA, the CDR3 is TGTGTCAGCTCCGTGACAGGTTCCACTGAAGCTTTCTTT. Protein sequence: CVSSVTGSTEAFF.

The chain has TRBV6-5 and TRBJ1-5; D remains ambiguous. Germline V gives CDR1 MNHEY, CDR2 SVGAGI. The CDR3 spans 12 residues. Trimming left V 6 bases short and J 3 bases short, with 6 bases between. CDR3 loop: CASRNPNQPQHF. For the CDR3, the DNA is TGTGCCAGCAGAAACCCCAATCAGCCCCAGCATTTT.

The chain combines TRBV5-1 with TRBJ2-3; 7 nucleotides match TRBD2. J was trimmed by 4 bases and V by 4 bases; bases with no gene match: 6. Germline V gene sequence: CDR1 SGHRS, CDR2 YFSETQ. The CDR3 loop spans 14 amino acids. The CDR3 here is CASSMAGDSDTQYF. CDR3 coding DNA: TGCGCCAGCAGCATGGCGGGGGACTCAGATACGCAGTATTTT.

This chain links TRBV19 with TRBJ2-3; possible D gene TRBD2, 7 bases. The CDR3 extends over 15 amino acids. Germline CDR1 and CDR2: LNHDA and SQIVND (reference sequence). The V gene lost 0 bases and the J gene lost 2 bases, with 9 bases spanning the gap. CDR3 sequence (DNA): TGTGCCAGTAGTATAGATGCGGGGGCCACAGATACGCAGTATTTT. This gives the protein CASSIDAGATDTQYF.

The V gene is TRBV6-1, the J gene TRBJ1-4; 8 bases are shared with TRBD1. Germline assignment: CDR1 MNHNS and CDR2 SASEGT. V dropped 0 bases and J dropped 1; count of bases not matched to a gene: 7. There are 18 residues in the CDR3. The chain's CDR3 is CASSEARTGLLTNEKLFF. The CDR3 nucleotides read TGTGCCAGCAGTGAAGCGAGGACAGGGCTCCTAACTAATGAAAAACTGTTTTTT.

This clone was seen a single time. The chain carries TRBV21-1 and TRBJ1-6. TRBV21-1 corresponds to a pseudogene. The CDR3 loop spans 13 amino acids. The CDR3 DNA sequence: TGTGCCAGCAGCGTAGAGGTTAATTCACCCCTCCACTTT. Amino acids: CASSVEVNSPLHF.

Of note for this clone: Different DNA sequences within this sample yield the same CDR3. This chain links TRBV5-1 with TRBJ1-2, with D possibly matching TRBD1 (6 bases). The CDR3 runs 13 residues. Between the trimmed V and J ends, which lost 4 bases and 2 bases, there was a span of 9 bases. The germline gives CDR1 SGHRS, CDR2 YFSETQ. The CDR3 loop reads CASSSTGNYGYTF. The DNA of the CDR3 is TGCGCCAGCAGCAGCACAGGGAACTATGGCTACACCTTC.

The genes are TRBV5-1 and TRBJ2-7; D call uncertain. The CDR3 sequence is 11 residues long. Germline V gene lookup returns CDR1 SGHRS and CDR2 YFSETQ. V was cut by 6 bases and J by 6 bases, with 10 bases left in between. CDR3: CASKGGREQYF. DNA of the CDR3: TGCGCCAGCAAAGGTGGTCGCGAGCAGTACTTC.

The rearrangement uses TRBV9 and TRBJ2-5; the D gene is possibly TRBD2 (6 bases). Germline CDR1 and CDR2: SGDLS and YYNGEE. The CDR3 is 15 residues long. V gave up 0 bases and J gave up 1 base, with 10 bases separating them. The CDR3 region is CASSVAPGVQETQYF. The CDR3 region has the DNA TGTGCCAGCAGCGTAGCCCCGGGGGTCCAAGAGACCCAGTACTTC.

The chain links TRBV5-1 to TRBJ1-2; the D is unclear. Germline V gene data show CDR1 as SGHRS and CDR2 as YFSETQ. V lost 3 bases to trimming and J lost 4 bases, with 10 bases between them. The CDR3 runs to 13 residues. CDR3 nucleotides: TGCGCCAGCAGCTCGGACGCAGGCTATGGCTACACCTTC. The encoded protein is CASSSDAGYGYTF.

The V and J genes are TRBV5-4 and TRBJ2-2; no clear D. V was shortened by 1 base and J by 2 bases, with 12 bases between the two germline ends. This CDR3 has 16 amino acids. Germline V lookup: CDR1 SGHNT, CDR2 YYREEE (reference sequence). CDR3 residues: CASSLSASRNTGELFF. CDR3 DNA sequence: TGTGCCAGCAGCTTGTCGGCTAGTCGAAACACCGGGGAGCTGTTTTTT. Complete variable domain (other parts from reference TRBV5-4 and TRBJ2-2): ETGVTQSPTHLIKTRGQQVTLRCSSQSGHNTVSWYQQALGQGPQFIFQYYREEENGRGNFPPRFSGLQFPNYSSELNVNALELDDSALYLCASSLSASRNTGELFFGEGSRLTVL.

The chain combines TRBV6-1 with TRBJ1-5, with D possibly matching TRBD1 (6 bases). Germline V gives CDR1 MNHNS, CDR2 SASEGT. This CDR3 has 18 residues. Deletions cut 1 base from V and 2 bases from J, with 18 bases between. In nucleotides, the CDR3 is TGTGCCAGCAGTGAAGATCGGACAGCGGTATATCGCAATCAGCCCCAGCATTTT. It codes for CASSEDRTAVYRNQPQHF.

This clone is a singleton in its sample. The V gene is TRBV4-1, the J gene TRBJ2-7; TRBD2 matches at 8 bases. There are 15 residues in the CDR3. Trimming cost V 3 bases and J 7 bases; bases outside gene matches: 11. Germline V gene data show CDR1 as MGHRA and CDR2 as YSYEKL. CDR3: CASSQEAGAPEEQYF. CDR3 nucleotides: TGCGCCAGCAGCCAGGAAGCGGGGGCGCCGGAGGAGCAGTACTTC.

The CDR3 DNA follows: TGTGCCAGCAGTGGGGGGCAACGGGAAAAACTGTTTTTT. It yields the protein CASSGGQREKLFF. This rearrangement joins TRBV6-1 to TRBJ1-4; D perhaps matches TRBD1 (6 bases). The germline CDR1 and CDR2 sequences are MNHNS and SASEGT. Trimming pared 4 bases from V and 8 bases from J, leaving 11 bases between. This CDR3 region has 13 residues.

The V call is TRBV7-8, the J call TRBJ1-4; D remains unclear. Germline V gene sequence: CDR1 SGHVS, CDR2 FQNEAQ. The CDR3 extends over 14 amino acids. V lost 5 bases and J 0 bases, leaving 7 bases between the germline ends. The CDR3 is CASSPTATNEKLFF. In nucleotides, the CDR3 is TGTGCCAGCAGCCCCACGGCAACTAATGAAAAACTGTTTTTT. The whole variable domain, filled in from reference TRBV7-8 and TRBJ1-4, reads GAGVSQSPRYKVAKRGQDVALRCDPISGHVSLFWYQQALGQGPEFLTYFQNEAQLDKSGLPSDRFFAERPEGSVSTLKIQRTQQEDSAVYLCASSPTATNEKLFFGSGTQLSVL.

Judged by abundance, this clone is medium-sized. The chain joins TRBV6-5 to TRBJ1-2, with 7 bases fitting TRBD1. The CDR3 is 14 residues long. V was pared by 2 bases and J by 0 bases, with 0 bases of the junction left unmatched. Germline assignment: CDR1 MNHEY and CDR2 SVGAGI. CDR3: CASSYQGANYGYTF. CDR3 nucleotides: TGTGCCAGCAGTTACCAGGGGGCTAACTATGGCTACACCTTC.